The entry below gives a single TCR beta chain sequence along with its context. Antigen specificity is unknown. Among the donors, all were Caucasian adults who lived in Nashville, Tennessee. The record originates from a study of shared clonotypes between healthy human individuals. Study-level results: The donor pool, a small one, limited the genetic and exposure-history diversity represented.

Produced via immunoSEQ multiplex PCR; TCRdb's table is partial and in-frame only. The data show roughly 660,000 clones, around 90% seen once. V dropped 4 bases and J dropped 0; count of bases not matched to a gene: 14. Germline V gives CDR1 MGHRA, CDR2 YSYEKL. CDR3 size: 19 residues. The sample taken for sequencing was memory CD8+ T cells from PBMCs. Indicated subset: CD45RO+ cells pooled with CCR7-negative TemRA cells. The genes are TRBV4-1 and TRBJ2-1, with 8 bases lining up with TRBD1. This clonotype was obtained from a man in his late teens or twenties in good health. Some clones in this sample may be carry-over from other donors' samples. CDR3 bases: TGCGCCAGCAGCCGGCCTGTGGGACAGGTCATGAGCTCCTACAATGAGCAGTTCTTC. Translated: CASSRPVGQVMSSYNEQFF.